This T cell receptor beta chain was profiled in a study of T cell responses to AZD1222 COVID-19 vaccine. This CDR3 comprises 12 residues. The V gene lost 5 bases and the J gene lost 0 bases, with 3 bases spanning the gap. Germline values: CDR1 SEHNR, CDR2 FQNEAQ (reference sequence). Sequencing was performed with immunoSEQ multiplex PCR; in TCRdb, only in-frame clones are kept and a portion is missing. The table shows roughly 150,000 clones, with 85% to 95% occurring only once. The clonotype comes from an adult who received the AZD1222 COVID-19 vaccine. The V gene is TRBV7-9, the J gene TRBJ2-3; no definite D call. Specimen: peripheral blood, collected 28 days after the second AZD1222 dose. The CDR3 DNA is TGTGCCAGCAGCAAAAGCACAGATACGCAGTATTTT. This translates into CASSKSTDTQYF.